Below are 25 T cell receptor beta chains sequenced from a single sample in a study of cytomegalovirus exposure and HLA in healthy donors. Researchers ran the PCR with 60 Vbeta and 13 Jbeta primers. Repertoires were generated with immunoSEQ multiplex PCR, while TCRdb's copy carries only in-frame clones and drops some. The profile shows approximately 210,000 clones, roughly 82% of them singletons. Material: PBMCs. These receptors originate from a man in his forties or fifties in good health and CMV-seropositive.

V gene TRBV5-1 combines with J gene TRBJ2-7, with 8 nucleotides matching TRBD2. The trim removed 4 bases at V and 6 bases at J, leaving 18 bases unmatched. Germline CDR1 reads SGHRS; CDR2 reads YFSETQ. The CDR3 is 17 amino acids. Here the CDR3 reads CASSQTRGGRTYGEQYF. The CDR3 bases are TGCGCCAGCAGCCAGACGCGTGGCGGGAGGACCTACGGCGAGCAGTACTTC. Variable domain in full (rest from reference TRBV5-1 and TRBJ2-7): KAGVTQTPRYLIKTRGQQVTLSCSPISGHRSVSWYQQTPGQGLQFLFEYFSETQRNKGNFPGRFSGRQFSNSRSEMNVSTLELGDSALYLCASSQTRGGRTYGEQYFGPGTRLTVT.

V is TRBV5-4 and J is TRBJ2-2; 8 bases map to TRBD2. CDR1 and CDR2 (germline): SGHNT, YYREEE (reference sequence). This CDR3 spans 15 amino acids. After removal of 8 bases from V and 2 bases from J, the junction contained 8 bases not matched to a gene. The CDR3 reads CASPRGGDNTGELFF. For the CDR3, the DNA is TGTGCCAGTCCCCGGGGGGGGGACAACACCGGGGAGCTGTTTTTT. The complete variable domain, with remaining parts taken from reference TRBV5-4 and TRBJ2-2, reads ETGVTQSPTHLIKTRGQQVTLRCSSQSGHNTVSWYQQALGQGPQFIFQYYREEENGRGNFPPRFSGLQFPNYSSELNVNALELDDSALYLCASPRGGDNTGELFFGEGSRLTVL.

This chain connects TRBV9 to TRBJ1-2; 7 nucleotides match TRBD1. J lost 6 bases, V lost 4 bases, and 18 bases had no gene match. Germline CDR1 SGDLS, CDR2 YYNGEE. The CDR3 runs to 17 residues. The CDR3 DNA is TGTGCCAGCAGCAGAGATCCAGGGGGGCCCTTGGGAGATGGCTACACCTTC. This sequence encodes CASSRDPGGPLGDGYTF.

This clone has only one observation. The V call is TRBV6-1, the J call TRBJ2-7, with 9 bases aligning to TRBD2. The germline V gene encodes CDR1 MNHNS and CDR2 SASEGT. The junction had 9 bases not matched to a gene; V was cut back by 7 bases and J by 5 bases. The CDR3 covers 14 residues. The CDR3 DNA follows: TGTGCCAGCAAGCAGGGACTAGCTTACCACGAGCAGTACGTC. Translation gives CASKQGLAYHEQYV.

The CDR3 here is CASSIGQGRPGYTF. The CDR3 DNA sequence: TGTGCCAGCAGCATAGGACAGGGCCGCCCTGGCTACACCTTC. The gene calls are TRBV9 and TRBJ1-2; 8 bases align to TRBD1. Trimming removed 4 bases from V and 7 bases from J; junction bases left unmatched: 9. Germline V gene lookup returns CDR1 SGDLS and CDR2 YYNGEE. CDR3 length: 14 amino acids. Based on the CDR3 plus reference TRBV9 and TRBJ1-2, the full variable domain is DSGVTQTPKHLITATGQRVTLRCSPRSGDLSVYWYQQSLDQGLQFLIQYYNGEERAKGNILERFSAQQFPDLHSELNLSSLELGDSALYFCASSIGQGRPGYTFGSGTRLTVV.

In DNA form, the CDR3 reads TGTGCCTGGAGTGGGTTAGCGGGAGTAGGAGAGCAGTACGTC. Protein: CAWSGLAGVGEQYV. The chain carries TRBV30 and TRBJ2-7; 9 bases map to TRBD2. The V and J ends lost 1 base and 7 bases, in that order; junction bases with no gene match: 8. Germline lookup yields CDR1 GTSNPN and CDR2 SVGIG (reference sequence). CDR3 length: 14 amino acids.

This CDR3 is CASTQGLAGDGEQYF. CDR3 in DNA: TGTGCCAGCACCCAGGGACTAGCGGGAGACGGCGAGCAGTACTTC. The gene calls are TRBV6-1 and TRBJ2-7, with 14 bases identical to TRBD2. V gave up 7 bases and J gave up 6 bases; unmatched junction bases: 8. The germline CDR1 and CDR2 sequences are MNHNS and SASEGT. The CDR3 runs 15 residues.

The V gene is TRBV7-8, the J gene TRBJ1-5; 7 nucleotides align to TRBD1. J gave up 2 bases and V 1 base, and 8 bases lay outside the gene matches. Germline V gene lookup returns CDR1 SGHVS and CDR2 FQNEAQ. The CDR3 extends over 17 amino acids. This chain's CDR3 is CASSLETDRDGNQPQHF. CDR3 DNA sequence: TGTGCCAGCAGCTTAGAAACCGACAGGGATGGCAATCAGCCCCAGCATTTT.

This rearrangement joins TRBV29-1 to TRBJ2-1; 13 positions match TRBD2. V lost 6 bases and J lost 2; bases outside the gene matches: 10. Germline assignment: CDR1 SQVTM and CDR2 ANQGSEA. The CDR3 is made up of 17 amino acids. The CDR3 loop reads CSVPGLAGRAAYNEQFF. DNA for the CDR3: TGCAGCGTCCCGGGACTAGCGGGAAGGGCGGCCTACAATGAGCAGTTCTTC.

V is TRBV7-2 and J is TRBJ1-5; D is unresolved. CDR1 and CDR2 from the germline V gene are SGHTA and FQGNSA. V was pared by 1 base and J by 2 bases, with 12 bases between. This CDR3 is 16 amino acids long. The CDR3 DNA reads as TGTGCCAGCAGCTTAGTGGGTCCGGGTGGCAATCAGCCCCAGCATTTT. Its translation: CASSLVGPGGNQPQHF. The entire variable domain, with the rest obtained from reference TRBV7-2 and TRBJ1-5, is as follows: GAGVSQSPSNKVTEKGKDVELRCDPISGHTALYWYRQSLGQGLEFLIYFQGNSAPDKSGLPSDRFSAERTGGSVSTLTIQRTQQEDSAVYLCASSLVGPGGNQPQHFGDGTRLSIL.

The chain is built from TRBV5-6 and TRBJ1-1; 8 nucleotides align to TRBD1. With V trimmed by 2 bases and J by 8 bases, 5 bases remained unmatched. This CDR3 has 13 amino acids. From germline, CDR1 is SGHDT and CDR2 YYEEEE. The CDR3 sequence is CASSFPGGPEAFF. CDR3 nucleotide sequence: TGTGCCAGCAGCTTTCCAGGGGGCCCCGAAGCTTTCTTT.

This chain joins TRBV6-5 and TRBJ2-5; D is uncertain. This CDR3 contains 15 residues. V was clipped by 0 bases and J by 3 bases, with 11 bases between them. Germline-derived CDR1 and CDR2 are MNHEY and SVGAGI. The CDR3 bases are TGTGCCAGCAGTTACTCGTCAGTTGGTGAAGAGACCCAGTACTTC. As protein: CASSYSSVGEETQYF.

In this sample, this clone turned up once. V usage is TRBV29-1 and J usage is TRBJ1-1, with a possible D match to TRBD1 (6 bases). With 6 bases removed from V and 5 bases from J, the gap between germline ends came to 22 bases. This CDR3 region has 15 residues. The germline V gene encodes CDR1 SQVTM and CDR2 ANQGSEA. CDR3 nucleotides: TGCAGCGTCCCTCAGCGGGGGGGACAATGGACTGAAGCTTTCTTT. Its translation is CSVPQRGGQWTEAFF.

The rearrangement uses TRBV5-1 and TRBJ1-2; perhaps TRBD1 as D (6 bases). CDR3 size: 12 residues. Trimming shortened V by 4 bases and J by 5 bases, and 9 bases separated the two germline ends. Per germline, CDR1 SGHRS and CDR2 YFSETQ. This chain's CDR3 is CASSLGQYGYTF. As DNA, the CDR3 is TGCGCCAGCAGCCTAGGACAGTATGGCTACACCTTC.

V usage is TRBV6-1 and J usage is TRBJ2-7; TRBD2 matches at 8 bases. J lost 3 bases, V lost 4 bases, and 2 bases had no gene match. The CDR3 is 13 residues long. Germline loops: CDR1 MNHNS, CDR2 SASEGT. The CDR3 region is CASSGLAGYEQYF. CDR3 sequence (DNA): TGTGCCAGCAGTGGCCTAGCGGGCTACGAGCAGTACTTC.

This chain joins TRBV7-8 and TRBJ1-3; D gene ambiguous. CDR1 SGHVS and CDR2 FQNEAQ come from the germline V gene. The CDR3 consists of 13 residues. V lost 3 bases, J lost 8 bases, and 11 bases lay in between. The CDR3 nucleotides read TGTGCCAGCAGCTTGGGGAGGGTAGACACCATATATTTT. This translates into CASSLGRVDTIYF.

The V call is TRBV15, the J call TRBJ2-5; D gene ambiguous. CDR3 length: 14 amino acids. Between the trimmed V and J ends, which lost 3 bases and 5 bases, there was a span of 13 bases. The germline CDR1 and CDR2 sequences are LNHNV and YYDKDF (reference sequence). The CDR3, as DNA: TGTGCCACCAGCAGTAGTCTAGTCACGGAGACCCAGTACTTC. This sequence encodes CATSSSLVTETQYF.

V is TRBV2 and J is TRBJ2-1; tentatively, D is TRBD2 (7 bases). Germline lookup yields CDR1 SNHLY and CDR2 FYNNEI. V was trimmed by 2 bases and J by 6 bases, leaving 29 bases between them. The CDR3 totals 20 residues. The CDR3 sequence: CASSEWGASGTQRGGNEQFF. CDR3 coding DNA: TGTGCCAGCAGTGAATGGGGGGCTAGCGGAACCCAACGGGGAGGCAATGAGCAGTTCTTC.

This clone was recorded a few times. This rearrangement joins TRBV6-1 to TRBJ2-7; 7 bases match TRBD2. Trimming removed 1 base from V and 1 base from J; junction bases left unmatched: 1. The CDR3 has 14 amino acids. Germline V gives CDR1 MNHNS, CDR2 SASEGT. The CDR3 sequence: CASSEVGGSYEQYF. CDR3 bases: TGTGCCAGCAGTGAAGTCGGGGGGTCCTACGAGCAGTACTTC.

The chain recombines TRBV10-2 with TRBJ2-1; the match to TRBD2 covers 7 bases. The CDR3 extends over 15 amino acids. Germline CDR1 is WSHSY and CDR2 is SAAADI. The ends lost 4 bases at V and 2 bases at J; junction bases unmatched: 5. The CDR3 is CASSGTLAAYNEQFF. CDR3 DNA sequence: TGCGCCAGCAGTGGGACCCTAGCGGCCTACAATGAGCAGTTCTTC.

The V and J genes are TRBV29-1 and TRBJ2-1; perhaps TRBD1 as D (5 bases). This CDR3 is 10 amino acids long. Per the germline V gene, CDR1 is SQVTM and CDR2 is ANQGSEA. V gave up 2 bases and J gave up 9 bases, with 5 bases separating them. This CDR3 reads CSVEQGEQFF. CDR3 DNA: TGCAGCGTTGAACAGGGTGAGCAGTTCTTC.

The chain joins TRBV29-1 to TRBJ1-2, with a weak D call TRBD1 (6 bases). Trimming stripped 8 bases from V and 4 bases from J, with 11 bases between. CDR1 SQVTM and CDR2 ANQGSEA come from the germline V gene. The CDR3 extends over 11 amino acids. Here the CDR3 reads CSTTGSYGYTF. CDR3 sequence (DNA): TGCAGCACCACAGGGAGCTATGGCTACACCTTC.

Here the CDR3 reads CASSIGTGKYYEQYV. The CDR3 bases are TGTGCCAGTAGTATTGGGACAGGGAAGTACTACGAGCAGTACGTC. This chain links TRBV19 with TRBJ2-7, with TRBD1 identical over 9 bases. Trimming cost V 3 bases and J 3 bases; bases outside gene matches: 6. The CDR3 spans 15 residues. Germline V gene data show CDR1 as LNHDA and CDR2 as SQIVND (reference sequence).

The chain has TRBV7-2 and TRBJ2-4; D remains ambiguous. The CDR3 is made up of 17 amino acids. The V end was cut by 5 bases, the J end by 6 bases, with 23 bases between. Germline-derived CDR1 and CDR2 are SGHTA and FQGNSA. CDR3 nucleotide sequence: TGTGCCAGCAGCCCAGTGCCCGACGGCGCCCCGGGAAACATTCAGTACTTC. Translation gives CASSPVPDGAPGNIQYF. The full variable domain, completed using reference TRBV7-2 and TRBJ2-4, is GAGVSQSPSNKVTEKGKDVELRCDPISGHTALYWYRQSLGQGLEFLIYFQGNSAPDKSGLPSDRFSAERTGGSVSTLTIQRTQQEDSAVYLCASSPVPDGAPGNIQYFGAGTRLSVL.

The CDR3 spells CASSQVEAGGGYNEQFF. CDR3 in DNA: TGCGCCAGCAGCCAAGTTGAGGCGGGAGGGGGGTACAATGAGCAGTTCTTC. The rearrangement links TRBV4-1 to TRBJ2-1, with 9 bases that match TRBD2. Germline V gene lookup returns CDR1 MGHRA and CDR2 YSYEKL. Losses at the gene ends were 1 base for V and 4 bases for J; bases not matched to a gene: 8. The CDR3 covers 17 residues.